Shown below are 32 T cell receptor beta chains from a single sample sequenced in a study of T-cell memory formation after mild COVID-19. TCRdb called the 5' RACE reads again in MiXCR, with one record for every CDR3 protein. This table has 130,000 to 150,000 distinct CDR3 sequences, around 5.8% appearing once. Sequencing was performed on PBMCs or a T cell subset sorted from them (not recorded which). Source of these receptors: an adult woman who had mild COVID-19 (a few samples of this study predate the infection). Cell type and time point are not known.

This clonotype turned up a few times. This chain links TRBV18 with TRBJ2-7; 12 nucleotides agree with TRBD2. The V segment lost 3 bases and the J segment 1 base; nucleotides outside the gene matches: 1. Germline loops: CDR1 KGHSH, CDR2 LQKENI. This CDR3 spans 15 amino acids. CDR3 nucleotides: TGTGCCAGCTCACCGACTAGCGGGAGATCCTACGAGCAGTACTTC. Translated, it gives CASSPTSGRSYEQYF.

This clonotype was seen repeatedly, ten times or more. The chain couples TRBV7-2 to TRBJ2-2, with unresolved D. CDR3 size: 14 residues. Germline CDR1 and CDR2: SGHTA and FQGNSA. Trimming cost V 8 bases and J 1 base, with 11 bases left between them. This chain's CDR3 is CASSIGRNTGELFF. DNA for the CDR3: TGTGCCAGCTCAATAGGACGGAACACCGGGGAGCTGTTTTTT.

This clonotype was seen ten or more times. V is TRBV20-1 and J is TRBJ2-3; 8 bases line up with TRBD2. The CDR3 has 14 residues. CDR1 and CDR2 (germline): DFQATT, SNEGSKA (reference sequence). V shed 3 bases and J 5 bases; nucleotides not matched to a gene: 7. CDR3 nucleotides: TGCAGTGCTAGGGGGAGCGGGGGAAGAGATACGCAGTATTTT. Translation: CSARGSGGRDTQYF.

Many counts were recorded for this clonotype. The chain joins TRBV5-1 to TRBJ2-7, with D hard to call. CDR3 length: 12 amino acids. Trimming cost V 4 bases and J 6 bases, with 11 bases left between them. The germline gives CDR1 SGHRS, CDR2 YFSETQ. Here the CDR3 DNA reads TGCGCCAGCAGCCCCCCGGTGGGCGAGCAGTACTTC. It yields the protein CASSPPVGEQYF.

This clonotype was observed a few times. The rearrangement uses TRBV18 and TRBJ2-7; TRBD1 matches at 7 bases. V lost 4 bases and J lost 1; bases outside the gene matches: 4. There are 14 residues in the CDR3. The germline V gene encodes CDR1 KGHSH and CDR2 LQKENI. The CDR3 bases are TGTGCCAGCTCACTGGGGACAGAGTCCTACGAGCAGTACTTC. Its translation: CASSLGTESYEQYF.

In this sample, this clonotype turned up many times. The CDR3 coding sequence is TGTGCCAGCAGTCCCCAGCGGGGGGGCTCCTACAATGAGCAGTTCTTC. It yields the protein CASSPQRGGSYNEQFF. The V call is TRBV27, the J call TRBJ2-1; TRBD2 matches at 10 bases. The V gene end was trimmed by 5 bases and the J gene end by 0 bases; junction bases not matched to a gene: 4. CDR1 and CDR2 (germline): MNHEY, SMNVEV (reference sequence). The CDR3 spans 16 residues.

Ten or more counts support this clonotype. The J gene is TRBJ2-1, the V gene TRBV7-8; D is perhaps TRBD2 (6 bases). V lost 1 base to trimming and J lost 3 bases, with 16 bases between them. CDR3 length equals 17 residues. Germline CDR1 reads SGHVS; CDR2 reads FQNEAQ. The DNA for the CDR3 is TGTGCCAGCAGCTTAGGGTTGGGCGGGGTGAACTACAATGAGCAGTTCTTC. It codes for CASSLGLGGVNYNEQFF.

This sequence joins TRBV29-1 and TRBJ1-2; 7 nucleotides line up with TRBD1. Germline values: CDR1 SQVTM, CDR2 ANQGSEA. V trimming: 1 base; J trimming: 6 bases; junction bases outside the gene matches: 5. The CDR3 covers 13 residues. The CDR3 DNA is TGCAGCGTTGAAGGGACCGGGACAGATGGCTACACCTTC. It encodes CSVEGTGTDGYTF.

This clonotype has a count of ten or more. The chain links TRBV6-2 or TRBV6-3 to TRBJ1-2; no definite D call. CDR1 is MNHEY, CDR2 SVGEGT, per germline. This CDR3 comprises 16 residues. The V and J ends lost 5 bases and 4 bases respectively, with 20 bases between them. The CDR3 sequence: CASSPRRTFEIYGYTF. CDR3 sequence (DNA): TGTGCCAGCAGTCCACGAAGGACCTTTGAAATCTATGGCTACACCTTC.

Turning to this clonotype: With a much larger clone just one base away, this may be a read error. The rearrangement uses TRBV7-2 and TRBJ1-1; D is unresolved. Between the trimmed V and J ends, which lost 6 bases and 7 bases, there was a span of 18 bases. From germline, CDR1 is SGHTA and CDR2 FQGNSA. The CDR3 sequence is 14 residues long. This CDR3 reads CASRSWKEHFEAFF. The CDR3 region has the DNA TGTGCCAGCAGGTCTTGGAAAGAGCACTTTGAAGCTTTCTTT.

This clonotype appeared a few times. The genes are TRBV4-2 and TRBJ2-5; 9 bases are a match to TRBD2. Unmatched junction bases numbered 10, after V lost 4 bases and J lost 1 base. The CDR3 covers 17 residues. Germline V gives CDR1 LGHNA, CDR2 YNFKEQ. The CDR3 DNA reads as TGTGCCAGCAGCCTCAGCCTTAGCGGGAGCGGCCAAGAGACCCAGTACTTC. Its protein product is CASSLSLSGSGQETQYF.

This clonotype has just a few counts. The chain is built from TRBV24-1 and TRBJ2-3, with D perhaps matching TRBD2 (5 bases). The CDR3 consists of 14 residues. Germline V CDR1 and CDR2: KGHDR, SFDVKD. The V end lost 9 bases, the J end lost 0 bases, and 12 bases lay between the germline ends. The CDR3 bases are TGTGCCACCGCAAATGGCGGGAGCACAGATACGCAGTATTTT. Protein product: CATANGGSTDTQYF.

This clonotype has at least ten counts. This chain links TRBV5-1 with TRBJ2-1, with 10 bases aligning to TRBD1. The CDR3 is 15 residues long. The germline V gene encodes CDR1 SGHRS and CDR2 YFSETQ. Trimming cost V 5 bases and J 3 bases; bases outside gene matches: 5. CDR3 in DNA: TGCGCCAGCAGAGTGGGACAGGGGTTCTACAATGAGCAGTTCTTC. It specifies CASRVGQGFYNEQFF.

The table lists this clonotype with many counts. This chain links TRBV6-5 with TRBJ2-7, with 10 bases fitting TRBD2. The CDR3 is 15 residues long. Germline CDR1 MNHEY, CDR2 SVGAGI. Trimming removed 5 bases from V and 3 bases from J; junction bases left unmatched: 7. The DNA of the CDR3 is TGTGCCAGCAGTGACGGGACTAGCGTTTTCTACGAGCAGTACTTC. This sequence encodes CASSDGTSVFYEQYF.

This chain joins TRBV6-5 and TRBJ2-5; TRBD1 matches 10 bases. After removal of 0 bases from V and 6 bases from J, the junction contained 4 bases not matched to a gene. The CDR3 contains 15 residues. Germline V lookup: CDR1 MNHEY, CDR2 SVGAGI. The CDR3 is CASSYSTGGGKTQYF. The CDR3 bases are TGTGCCAGCAGTTACTCGACAGGGGGCGGGAAGACCCAGTACTTC.

This clonotype was seen a few times. The chain combines TRBV11-3 with TRBJ2-7, with D tentatively TRBD2 (6 bases). CDR3 length: 15 amino acids. Germline V gene sequence: CDR1 SGHNT, CDR2 YENEEA. Trimming left V 0 bases short and J 4 bases short, with 13 bases between. The CDR3 protein is CASSLDGGRTYEQYF. The CDR3 coding sequence is TGTGCCAGCAGCTTAGATGGTGGGAGGACTTACGAGCAGTACTTC.

This clonotype was seen at least ten times. This chain connects TRBV18 to TRBJ1-1; tentative D call: TRBD1 (5 bases). V was pared by 3 bases and J by 2 bases, with 13 bases between. The CDR3 sequence is 15 residues long. In germline, CDR1 is KGHSH, CDR2 LQKENI. The CDR3 is CASSPLSRANTEAFF. CDR3 nucleotide sequence: TGTGCCAGCTCACCTCTTTCCAGGGCCAACACTGAAGCTTTCTTT.

This clonotype was counted a few times. The gene calls are TRBV12-3 or TRBV12-4 and TRBJ2-3, with TRBD1 identical over 8 bases. The length of the CDR3 is 15 residues. J was trimmed by 1 base and V by 8 bases; bases with no gene match: 8. The DNA of the CDR3 is TGTGCCAGCGTTACCAGGGGGCAAGGCACAGATACGCAGTATTTT. It codes for CASVTRGQGTDTQYF.

This clonotype was recorded at least ten times. The chain's CDR3 is CASRPTGTGFNYGYTF. The CDR3 region has the DNA TGTGCCAGCAGGCCGACAGGGACTGGGTTTAACTATGGCTACACCTTC. The chain joins TRBV12-3 or TRBV12-4 to TRBJ1-2, with 7 bases that match TRBD1. The CDR3 is 16 amino acids. J lost 1 base, V lost 6 bases, and 11 bases had no gene match.

This clonotype was seen a few times. The chain has TRBV20-1 and TRBJ2-3; 9 nucleotides agree with TRBD2. The CDR3 loop spans 16 amino acids. V lost 4 bases, J lost 2 bases, and 10 bases stayed unmatched. Germline V gives CDR1 DFQATT, CDR2 SNEGSKA (reference sequence). As DNA, the CDR3 is TGCAGTGCTATCGAGGCGGGAGGGCTTTTCACAGATACGCAGTATTTT. It translates to CSAIEAGGLFTDTQYF.

V gene TRBV11-2 combines with J gene TRBJ2-1; 14 bases match TRBD2. Germline assignment: CDR1 SGHAT and CDR2 FQNNGV. This CDR3 is built from 15 residues. V trimming: 6 bases; J trimming: 9 bases; junction bases outside the gene matches: 7. This chain's CDR3 is CASRRLAGGPVEQFF. DNA of the CDR3: TGTGCCAGCAGGAGACTAGCGGGGGGGCCGGTTGAGCAGTTCTTC.

The chain couples TRBV7-2 to TRBJ2-7, with 11 bases lining up with TRBD2. The V gene end was trimmed by 4 bases and the J gene end by 3 bases; junction bases not matched to a gene: 5. CDR1 and CDR2 (germline): SGHTA, FQGNSA. The CDR3 runs 15 residues. CDR3 sequence (DNA): TGTGCCAGCAGCTCCGCTGGGACTAGCGGCTACGAGCAGTACTTC. Translated, it gives CASSSAGTSGYEQYF. The variable domain in full, completed from reference TRBV7-2 and TRBJ2-7, reads GAGVSQSPSNKVTEKGKDVELRCDPISGHTALYWYRQSLGQGLEFLIYFQGNSAPDKSGLPSDRFSAERTGGSVSTLTIQRTQQEDSAVYLCASSSAGTSGYEQYFGPGTRLTVT.

This clonotype came up many times. This chain's CDR3 is CASSQGGGTVAFF. CDR3 DNA sequence: TGCGCCAGCAGCCAAGGGGGGGGAACGGTGGCTTTCTTT. J is TRBJ1-1 and V is TRBV4-1; TRBD1 might be the D (5 bases). Germline loops: CDR1 MGHRA, CDR2 YSYEKL. The CDR3 totals 13 residues. The V gene lost 1 base and the J gene lost 11 bases, with 14 bases spanning the gap.

This clonotype has just a few counts. The CDR3 loop is CASSRSAGISPLHF. As DNA, the CDR3 is TGTGCCAGCAGTCGGTCTGCCGGGATTTCACCCCTCCACTTT. V and J are TRBV27 and TRBJ1-6, with D hard to call. This CDR3 is 14 amino acids long. V was cut by 5 bases and J by 9 bases, with 14 bases left in between. The germline CDR1 and CDR2 sequences are MNHEY and SMNVEV (reference sequence).

Turning to this clonotype: This may arise from a read error, as a much more abundant clone is one base away. V gene TRBV12-3 or TRBV12-4 combines with J gene TRBJ2-7; 8 bases match TRBD2. The CDR3 runs 15 residues. The V and J ends lost 4 bases and 4 bases, in that order; junction bases with no gene match: 9. CDR3 DNA: TGTGCCAGCAGTTCTCGTCGTAGCGGGAATTACGAGCAGTACTTC. This codes for CASSSRRSGNYEQYF.

This clonotype was observed at least ten times. The chain has TRBV12-3 or TRBV12-4 and TRBJ2-6; perhaps D is TRBD1 or TRBD2 (5 bases each). Trimming stripped 6 bases from V and 0 bases from J, with 15 bases between. The CDR3 covers 17 residues. CDR3 nucleotides: TGTGCCAGCAGCCCCCCGGGACCTAACTCTGGGGCCAACGTCCTGACTTTC. Protein product: CASSPPGPNSGANVLTF.

In its sample, this clonotype was seen many times. The junction differs from germline at one of its ends, possibly a read error. This chain links TRBV3-1 with TRBJ2-5; the D is unclear. The CDR3 spans 11 residues. The germline V gene has CDR1 LGHDT and CDR2 YNNKEL (reference sequence). CDR3 amino acids: CASSLHSGVDF. The CDR3 DNA reads as TGTGCCAGCAGCCTCCATTCGGGTGTTGACTTC.

This clonotype was seen many times. This sequence joins TRBV6-5 and TRBJ2-2; D remains unclear. Germline CDR1 MNHEY, CDR2 SVGAGI. The CDR3 covers 12 residues. Trimming removed 6 bases from V and 6 bases from J, with 8 bases in between. CDR3 DNA sequence: TGTGCCAGCAGAGCCCCGGCCGGGGAGCTGTTTTTT. It is translated as CASRAPAGELFF.

In this sample, this clonotype turned up a few times. J is TRBJ2-1 and V is TRBV5-1, with D possibly being TRBD1 or TRBD2 (6 bases each). Germline CDR1 and CDR2: SGHRS and YFSETQ. The V end was cut by 0 bases, the J end by 7 bases, with 11 bases between. The CDR3 has 14 amino acids. The CDR3 sequence is CASSLVPGANEQFF. CDR3 sequence (DNA): TGCGCCAGCAGCTTGGTACCGGGGGCGAATGAGCAGTTCTTC.

This clonotype has ten or more counts. The chain combines TRBV9 with TRBJ2-5; D is unclear. The CDR3 extends over 14 amino acids. V gave up 2 bases and J gave up 5 bases, with 13 bases separating them. CDR1 SGDLS and CDR2 YYNGEE come from the germline V gene. In nucleotides, the CDR3 is TGTGCCAGCAGCGTCGGCACTTTAGGGGAGACCCAGTACTTC. It encodes CASSVGTLGETQYF.

This clonotype was counted a few times. The chain carries TRBV11-2 and TRBJ2-2; 8 nucleotides line up with TRBD1. The V segment lost 4 bases and the J segment 3 bases; nucleotides outside the gene matches: 4. The CDR3 runs 15 residues. CDR1 SGHAT and CDR2 FQNNGV come from the germline V gene. CDR3 DNA sequence: TGTGCCAGCAGCTCGGGACAGGTCTACACCGGGGAGCTGTTTTTT. Protein sequence: CASSSGQVYTGELFF.

Regarding this clonotype: One base away lies a much larger clone, so this may be a sequencing read error. This sequence joins TRBV7-3 and TRBJ1-1; tentative D call: TRBD1 (5 bases). The CDR3 contains 13 residues. The germline V gene has CDR1 SGHTA and CDR2 FQGTGA. CDR3 nucleotide sequence: TGTGCCCGCAGCTTACCAGGGATCACTGAAGCTTTCTTT. This encodes CARSLPGITEAFF. Filled out from reference TRBV7-3 and TRBJ1-1, the complete variable domain reads GAGVSQTPSNKVTEKGKYVELRCDPISGHTALYWYRQSLGQGPEFLIYFQGTGAADDSGLPNDRFFAVRPEGSVSTLKIQRTERGDSAVYLCARSLPGITEAFFGQGTRLTVV.